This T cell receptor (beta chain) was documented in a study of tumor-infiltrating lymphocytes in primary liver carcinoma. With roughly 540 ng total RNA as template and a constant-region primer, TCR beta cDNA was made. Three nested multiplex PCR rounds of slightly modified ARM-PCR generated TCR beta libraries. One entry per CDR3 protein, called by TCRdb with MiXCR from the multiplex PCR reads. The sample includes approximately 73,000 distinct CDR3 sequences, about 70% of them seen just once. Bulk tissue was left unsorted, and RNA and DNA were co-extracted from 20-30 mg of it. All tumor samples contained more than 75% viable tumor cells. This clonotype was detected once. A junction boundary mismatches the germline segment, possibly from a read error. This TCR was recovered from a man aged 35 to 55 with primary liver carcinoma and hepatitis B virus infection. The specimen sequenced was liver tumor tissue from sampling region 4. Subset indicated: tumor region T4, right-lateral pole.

The CDR3 region has the DNA TGTGCCAGCAACTTAGGCTGTACTAGGGACTACAATGAGCACTTCTTC. Its protein product is CASNLGCTRDYNEHFF. The chain has TRBV11-2 and TRBJ2-1; 7 bases match TRBD2. Per germline, CDR1 SGHAT and CDR2 FQNNGV. The CDR3 has 16 residues. The variable domain in full, completed from reference TRBV11-2 and TRBJ2-1, reads EAGVAQSPRYKIIEKRQSVAFWCNPISGHATLYWYQQILGQGPKLLIQFQNNGVVDDSQLPKDRFSAERLKGVDSTLKIQPAKLEDSAVYLCASNLGCTRDYNEHFFGPGTRLTVL.